The 11 T cell receptor beta chains below come from one sample, sequenced in a study of blood T cell repertoires in COVID-19. The method was immunoSEQ multiplex PCR; TCRdb's version includes in-frame clones alone and lacks a portion of them. The profile shows about 140,000 clones, 80% to 90% of them singletons. Source material: PBMCs or T cells enriched from blood (not recorded which). The receptor set was obtained from a man between 60 and 75 years old who had recovered from COVID-19.

This clone was seen more than once but under ten times. V usage is TRBV5-7 and J usage is TRBJ1-6, with 10 bases aligning to TRBD1. TRBV5-7 is an ORF; its function is uncertain. The V segment lost 0 bases and the J segment 9 bases; nucleotides outside the gene matches: 0. This CDR3 contains 14 residues. CDR3 amino acids: CASSLGTGGSPLHF. The CDR3 DNA is TGTGCCAGCAGCTTGGGGACAGGGGGTTCACCCCTCCACTTT.

The V and J genes are TRBV9 and TRBJ1-6; no firm D call. Trimming removed 0 bases from V and 0 bases from J, with 4 bases in between. The CDR3 has 15 amino acids. CDR1 and CDR2 (germline): SGDLS, YYNGEE. CDR3 amino acids: CASSVGRSYNSPLHF. The CDR3 region has the DNA TGTGCCAGCAGCGTAGGTCGCTCCTATAATTCACCCCTCCACTTT.

The J gene is TRBJ2-5, the V gene TRBV3-1 (or the pseudogene TRBV3-2), with TRBD2 matching 12 bases. In germline, CDR1 is LGHDT, CDR2 YNNKEL (reference sequence). The CDR3 covers 20 residues. V dropped 4 bases and J dropped 1; count of bases not matched to a gene: 16. CDR3 residues: CASSPSGRTSGGYFQETQYF. CDR3 nucleotide sequence: TGTGCCAGCAGCCCAAGTGGTAGAACTAGCGGGGGGTACTTCCAAGAGACCCAGTACTTC.

This chain links TRBV5-4 with TRBJ1-3, with D tentatively TRBD1 (6 bases). In germline, CDR1 is SGHNT, CDR2 YYREEE (reference sequence). There are 14 residues in the CDR3. V lost 2 bases to trimming and J lost 3 bases, with 9 bases between them. The CDR3 coding sequence is TGTGCCAGCAGCTTTGGACAGATTGGAAACACCATATATTTT. Its protein is CASSFGQIGNTIYF.

This chain links TRBV10-3 with TRBJ2-2; 10 positions agree with TRBD2. Trimming took 6 bases from V and 6 from J; bases not matched to a gene: 4. The CDR3 totals 14 residues. The germline gives CDR1 ENHRY, CDR2 SYGVKD. CDR3 amino acids: CAISSGRAPGELFF. The CDR3 region has the DNA TGTGCCATCAGCAGCGGGAGGGCCCCCGGGGAGCTGTTTTTT.

This clone was seen only a few times. The chain links TRBV5-4 to TRBJ2-5; D is perhaps TRBD2 (7 bases). V gave up 4 bases and J gave up 5 bases, with 18 bases separating them. From germline, CDR1 is SGHNT and CDR2 YYREEE (reference sequence). The CDR3 length is 15 residues. The CDR3, as DNA: TGTGCCAGCAGCAACAACGCGGGGGCATTGGAGACCCAGTACTTC. Translation: CASSNNAGALETQYF.

V usage is TRBV30 and J usage is TRBJ1-6; a weak D match, TRBD1 (5 bases). Trimming stripped 4 bases from V and 9 bases from J, with 10 bases between. This CDR3 is built from 12 residues. CDR1 and CDR2 (germline): GTSNPN, SVGIG (reference sequence). The chain's CDR3 is CAWKGAPSPLHF. In DNA, the CDR3 is TGTGCCTGGAAAGGGGCGCCTTCACCCCTCCACTTT. The full variable domain, its missing parts supplied by reference TRBV30 and TRBJ1-6, is SQTIHQWPATLVQPVGSPLSLECTVEGTSNPNLYWYRQAAGRGLQLLFYSVGIGQISSEVPQNLSASRPQDRQFILSSKKLLLSDSGFYLCAWKGAPSPLHFGNGTRLTVT.

The genes are TRBV27 and TRBJ2-6, with 9 bases fitting TRBD1. CDR1 and CDR2 from the germline V gene are MNHEY and SMNVEV (reference sequence). Trimming cost V 6 bases and J 4 bases; bases outside gene matches: 4. This CDR3 has 15 amino acids. The CDR3 region is CASRGQGAGANVLTF. As DNA, the CDR3 is TGTGCCAGCAGGGGACAGGGAGCCGGGGCCAACGTCCTGACTTTC.

The rearrangement uses TRBV2 and TRBJ1-2; 9 bases are a match to TRBD1. The junction had 3 bases not matched to a gene; V was cut back by 0 bases and J by 7 bases. CDR1 and CDR2 (germline): SNHLY, FYNNEI. This CDR3 is built from 14 residues. The CDR3 DNA sequence: TGTGCCAGCAGTGAAGCTCGGACAGGGGCTGGCTACACCTTC. This sequence encodes CASSEARTGAGYTF.

V usage is TRBV18 and J usage is TRBJ2-2, with no clear D. CDR1 and CDR2 from the germline V gene are KGHSH and LQKENI. The CDR3 sequence is 15 residues long. The V end was cut by 1 base, the J end by 5 bases, with 11 bases between. CDR3 protein: CASSPLLTTTGELFF. The CDR3 nucleotides are TGTGCCAGCTCACCACTGTTAACGACAACCGGGGAGCTGTTTTTT.

This chain joins TRBV6-6 and TRBJ2-5, with a possible D match to TRBD1 (6 bases). With 7 bases removed from V and 3 bases from J, the gap between germline ends came to 21 bases. This CDR3 contains 16 residues. Germline V gene lookup returns CDR1 MNHNY and CDR2 SVGAGI (reference sequence). CDR3 region: CASTRTVLSVEETQYF. Here the CDR3 DNA reads TGTGCCAGCACCCGGACAGTCCTCTCCGTTGAAGAGACCCAGTACTTC.